This T cell receptor beta chain came from a study of T cell repertoires in cytomegalovirus infection. Per the germline V gene, CDR1 is SGHVS and CDR2 is FNYEAQ. The V gene lost 8 bases and the J gene lost 2 bases, with 19 bases spanning the gap. This CDR3 comprises 16 residues. Via MiXCR, TCRdb re-called the reads, giving one row per CDR3 protein. The table has about 440,000 distinct CDR3 sequences, approximately 31% seen once. Study-level results: Ex vivo, HLA-C-restricted CMV-specific TCR beta clonotypes prevailed over the rest of the response.

This clonotype was detected many times. The antigen is undetermined. This sequence was found in a human donor in good health (CMV status not recorded). Some clones in this sample may be carry-over from other donors' samples. The material sequenced was PBMCs. The chain employs TRBV7-6 and TRBJ2-1, with a tentative D call TRBD2 (5 bases). The CDR3 spells CASLPGGRTTYNEQFF. The CDR3 nucleotides are TGTGCCAGCCTTCCCGGCGGGCGGACGACCTACAATGAGCAGTTCTTC. Filled out from reference TRBV7-6 and TRBJ2-1, the complete variable domain reads GAGVSQSPRYKVTKRGQDVALRCDPISGHVSLYWYRQALGQGPEFLTYFNYEAQQDKSGLPNDRFSAERPEGSISTLTIQRTEQRDSAMYRCASLPGGRTTYNEQFFGPGTRLTVL.